The next 18 T cell receptor beta chains were all read from a single sample in a study of blood T cell repertoires in COVID-19. Profiled with immunoSEQ multiplex PCR; TCRdb holds only in-frame clones, not every one. The repertoire includes about 79,000 clones, over 85% of them detected once, and 4% to 5.5% sits in the top ten. Sequenced: peripheral blood. The receptor source for this set is a man aged 45 to 65 with active COVID-19.

The CDR3 DNA reads TGCGCCAGCAGCTCACACTTGGGCTCACCCCTCCACTTT. The encoded protein is CASSSHLGSPLHF. V is TRBV4-1 and J is TRBJ1-6; D not resolved. The CDR3 consists of 13 residues. Germline V gene sequence: CDR1 MGHRA, CDR2 YSYEKL. The ends were cut back, 5 bases at V and 10 bases at J, with 12 bases in the middle.

This clone is termed large. The chain has TRBV7-2 and TRBJ2-7, with 8 bases lining up with TRBD2. Germline lookup yields CDR1 SGHTA and CDR2 FQGNSA. V lost 3 bases to trimming and J lost 0 bases; unmatched junction nucleotides: 7. This CDR3 is 16 amino acids long. The CDR3 is CASSFGTRQPSYEQYF. CDR3 in DNA: TGTGCCAGCAGCTTTGGGACTAGACAACCCTCCTACGAGCAGTACTTC.

The chain has TRBV28 and TRBJ1-3; TRBD1 matches 10 bases. Trimming took 6 bases from V and 8 from J; bases not matched to a gene: 7. This CDR3 is 14 amino acids long. The germline V gene has CDR1 MDHEN and CDR2 SYDVKM. The CDR3 is CASRRQGAFDTIYF. For the CDR3, the DNA is TGTGCCAGCAGGCGACAGGGGGCGTTTGACACCATATATTTT.

The table lists this clone with a count of one. The chain employs TRBV4-1 and TRBJ2-7, with TRBD2 as a possible D gene (6 bases). This CDR3 contains 16 residues. The germline V gene encodes CDR1 MGHRA and CDR2 YSYEKL. Trimming removed 5 bases at V and 5 bases at J, with 22 bases between. CDR3 amino acids: CASSLSAREEGHEQYF. The CDR3 DNA follows: TGCGCCAGCAGCTTATCCGCCAGGGAGGAGGGCCACGAGCAGTACTTC.

The chain joins TRBV9 to TRBJ1-2, with TRBD1 matching 7 bases. This CDR3 contains 14 residues. The J segment lost 8 bases and the V segment lost 1 base, leaving 8 bases of the junction unmatched. CDR1 is SGDLS and CDR2 is YYNGEE in the germline V gene. CDR3 sequence (DNA): TGTGCCAGCAGCGTAAGAACAGGGGTGGGCGGCTACACCTTC. Its translation: CASSVRTGVGGYTF.

The chain carries TRBV28 and TRBJ2-3, with TRBD2 matching over 8 bases. This CDR3 region has 13 residues. The V segment lost 3 bases and the J segment 6 bases; nucleotides outside the gene matches: 2. Germline V lookup: CDR1 MDHEN, CDR2 SYDVKM. The CDR3 here is CASSLSGGDTQYF. The DNA for the CDR3 is TGTGCCAGCAGTTTGAGCGGGGGCGATACGCAGTATTTT.

The V call is TRBV30, the J call TRBJ1-2; D ambiguous. Germline V gives CDR1 GTSNPN, CDR2 SVGIG (reference sequence). With 4 bases removed from V and 8 bases from J, the gap between germline ends came to 11 bases. CDR3 length: 11 amino acids. The CDR3 sequence is CAWKTEGGYTF. The CDR3 region has the DNA TGTGCCTGGAAAACTGAGGGCGGCTACACCTTC.

The CDR3 is CASSSVTEAFF. The CDR3 bases are TGTGCCAGCAGCTCTGTAACTGAAGCTTTCTTT. The rearrangement links TRBV5-5 to TRBJ1-1; D is unresolved. CDR3 length: 11 amino acids. Trimming pared 3 bases from V and 5 bases from J, leaving 5 bases between. Looked up from germline, CDR1 is SGHKS and CDR2 is YYEKEE (reference sequence).

The chain links TRBV30 to TRBJ1-1, with D perhaps TRBD1 (6 bases). CDR1 and CDR2 (germline): GTSNPN, SVGIG (reference sequence). Trimming took off 1 base at V and 5 bases at J, with 17 bases between the two ends. This CDR3 has 15 residues. The CDR3 DNA reads as TGTGCCTGGAGTGGCCCTGGGGGGGCTAGGACTGAAGCTTTCTTT. This codes for CAWSGPGGARTEAFF.

V and J are TRBV5-6 and TRBJ2-1; 8 bases fit TRBD2. Germline V gives CDR1 SGHDT, CDR2 YYEEEE. The V gene end was trimmed by 6 bases and the J gene end by 7 bases; junction bases not matched to a gene: 15. The CDR3 has 16 amino acids. CDR3 loop: CASMGRGLGLSNEQFF. Here the CDR3 DNA reads TGTGCCAGCATGGGAAGGGGACTAGGTTTATCGAATGAGCAGTTCTTC.

This chain connects TRBV2 to TRBJ1-2, with TRBD1 as a possible D gene (5 bases). The CDR3 length is 15 residues. Germline loops: CDR1 SNHLY, CDR2 FYNNEI. Trimming left V 1 base short and J 4 bases short, with 13 bases between. CDR3 amino acids: CASSEDRGVGYGYTF. CDR3 DNA sequence: TGTGCCAGCAGTGAAGATCGGGGGGTAGGCTATGGCTACACCTTC.

The V gene is TRBV2, the J gene TRBJ2-1; 10 bases map to TRBD1. Germline assignment: CDR1 SNHLY and CDR2 FYNNEI. The CDR3 is 15 residues long. Trimming took 2 bases from V and 4 from J; bases not matched to a gene: 2. The CDR3 reads CASSERDRGYNEQFF. The CDR3 DNA reads as TGTGCCAGCAGTGAAAGGGACAGGGGATACAATGAGCAGTTCTTC.

This sequence joins TRBV28 and TRBJ2-7, with D perhaps matching TRBD1 (6 bases). The CDR3 is 13 residues long. Deletions cut 7 bases from V and 1 base from J, with 11 bases between. The V gene's germline CDR1 is MDHEN and CDR2 SYDVKM. CDR3 DNA sequence: TGTGCCAGCAAGAGAACAGGGTCCTACGAGCAGTACTTC. Its translation is CASKRTGSYEQYF. Combining the CDR3 with reference TRBV28 and TRBJ2-7 gives the whole variable domain DVKVTQSSRYLVKRTGEKVFLECVQDMDHENMFWYRQDPGLGLRLIYFSYDVKMKEKGDIPEGYSVSREKKERFSLILESASTNQTSMYLCASKRTGSYEQYFGPGTRLTVT.

Details on this clone: This CDR3 is also generated by other DNA sequences in the sample. V usage is TRBV14 and J usage is TRBJ1-1; 8 bases match TRBD1. V lost 4 bases to trimming and J lost 3 bases; unmatched junction nucleotides: 4. The CDR3 contains 14 residues. The germline gives CDR1 SGHDN, CDR2 FVKESK. This CDR3 reads CASSPDREDTEAFF. The CDR3 DNA reads as TGTGCCAGCAGCCCGGACAGGGAAGACACTGAAGCTTTCTTT. The full variable domain, its missing parts supplied by reference TRBV14 and TRBJ1-1, is EAGVTQFPSHSVIEKGQTVTLRCDPISGHDNLYWYRRVMGKEIKFLLHFVKESKQDESGMPNNRFLAERTGGTYSTLKVQPAELEDSGVYFCASSPDREDTEAFFGQGTRLTVV.

The chain joins TRBV28 to TRBJ1-6; 7 bases are a match to TRBD1. The CDR3 has 15 amino acids. Germline V gene lookup returns CDR1 MDHEN and CDR2 SYDVKM. V shed 5 bases, J shed 7 bases, and the junction held 8 bases outside the gene matches. CDR3 DNA sequence: TGTGCCAGCAGTCCCCAGACAGGGCAGAATTCACCCCTCCACTTT. Translation: CASSPQTGQNSPLHF.

V is TRBV18 and J is TRBJ1-6; tentatively, D is TRBD1 (5 bases). This CDR3 has 16 amino acids. Germline CDR1 is KGHSH and CDR2 is LQKENI. The V gene lost 6 bases and the J gene lost 10 bases, with 22 bases spanning the gap. CDR3 loop: CASSPGTPDEGSPLHF. As DNA, the CDR3 is TGTGCCAGCTCGCCCGGGACTCCCGATGAAGGATCACCCCTCCACTTT. Together with reference TRBV18 and TRBJ1-6, the CDR3 gives the full variable domain: NAGVMQNPRHLVRRRGQEARLRCSPMKGHSHVYWYRQLPEEGLKFMVYLQKENIIDESGMPKERFSAEFPKEGPSILRIQQVVRGDSAAYFCASSPGTPDEGSPLHFGNGTRLTVT.

The chain employs TRBV9 and TRBJ2-3; no clear D gene. Germline lookup yields CDR1 SGDLS and CDR2 YYNGEE. V lost 3 bases and J 1 base, leaving 12 bases between the germline ends. This CDR3 spans 15 amino acids. The CDR3 DNA reads as TGTGCCAGCAGCGCCGTGGATGAGGGCACAGATACGCAGTATTTT. It is translated as CASSAVDEGTDTQYF.

The gene calls are TRBV13 and TRBJ2-3, with 8 positions matching TRBD2. The germline V gene encodes CDR1 PRHDT and CDR2 FYEKMQ (reference sequence). There are 14 residues in the CDR3. With V trimmed by 3 bases and J by 5 bases, 4 bases remained unmatched. The CDR3 region has the DNA TGTGCCAGCAGCTTCTTAGCGGGAAAAGATACGCAGTATTTT. Protein sequence: CASSFLAGKDTQYF.